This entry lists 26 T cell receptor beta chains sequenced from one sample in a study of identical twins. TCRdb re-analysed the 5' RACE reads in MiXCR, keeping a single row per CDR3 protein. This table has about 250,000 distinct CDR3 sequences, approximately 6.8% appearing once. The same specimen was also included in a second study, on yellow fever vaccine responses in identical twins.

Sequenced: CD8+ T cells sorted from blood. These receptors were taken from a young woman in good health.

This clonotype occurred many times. DNA of the CDR3: TGTGCCAGCAGCTTGGAGGGGACTTACGAAGAGCAGTACTTC. This encodes CASSLEGTYEEQYF. The V and J genes are TRBV2 and TRBJ2-7, with a weak D call TRBD2 (6 bases). CDR3 length: 14 amino acids. Trimming pared 6 bases from V and 7 bases from J, leaving 19 bases between. Germline values: CDR1 SNHLY, CDR2 FYNNEI.

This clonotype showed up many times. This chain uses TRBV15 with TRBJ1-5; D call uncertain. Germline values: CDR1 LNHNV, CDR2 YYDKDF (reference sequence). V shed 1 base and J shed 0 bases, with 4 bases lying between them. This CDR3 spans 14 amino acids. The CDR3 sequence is CATSRVGSNQPQHF. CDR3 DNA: TGTGCCACCAGCAGAGTTGGTAGCAATCAGCCCCAGCATTTT.

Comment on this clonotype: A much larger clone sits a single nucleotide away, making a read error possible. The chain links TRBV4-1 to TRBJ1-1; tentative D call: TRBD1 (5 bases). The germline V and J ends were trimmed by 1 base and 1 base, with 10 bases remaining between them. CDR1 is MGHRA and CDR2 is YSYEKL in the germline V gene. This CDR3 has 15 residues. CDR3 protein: CASSQAGPPNTEAFF. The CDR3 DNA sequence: TGCGCCAGCAGCCAAGCGGGACCCCCGAACACTGAAGCTTTCTTT.

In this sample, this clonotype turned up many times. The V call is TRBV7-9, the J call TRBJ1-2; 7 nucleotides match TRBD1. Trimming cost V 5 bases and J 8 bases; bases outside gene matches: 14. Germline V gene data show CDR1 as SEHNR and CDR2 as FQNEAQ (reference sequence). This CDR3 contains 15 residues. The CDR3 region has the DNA TGTGCCAGCAGCCATGAGGGACAGAGACCTCGGGGCTACACCTTC. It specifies CASSHEGQRPRGYTF. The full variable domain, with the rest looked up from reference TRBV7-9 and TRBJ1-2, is DTGVSQNPRHKITKRGQNVTFRCDPISEHNRLYWYRQTLGQGPEFLTYFQNEAQLEKSRLLSDRFSAERPKGSFSTLEIQRTEQGDSAMYLCASSHEGQRPRGYTFGSGTRLTVV.

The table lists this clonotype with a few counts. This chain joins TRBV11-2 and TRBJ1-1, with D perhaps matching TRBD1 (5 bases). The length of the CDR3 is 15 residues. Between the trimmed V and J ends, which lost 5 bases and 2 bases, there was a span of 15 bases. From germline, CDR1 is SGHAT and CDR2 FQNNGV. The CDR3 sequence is CASSQLREYNTEAFF. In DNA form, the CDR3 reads TGTGCCAGCAGCCAACTCAGGGAATATAACACTGAAGCTTTCTTT.

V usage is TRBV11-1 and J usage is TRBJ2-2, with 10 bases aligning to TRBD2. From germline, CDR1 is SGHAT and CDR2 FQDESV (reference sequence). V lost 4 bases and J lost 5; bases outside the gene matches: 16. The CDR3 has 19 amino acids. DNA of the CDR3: TGTGCCAGCAGCTCCGAAAAACGGACTAGCGGAAAAGGGACCGGGGAGCTGTTTTTT. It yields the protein CASSSEKRTSGKGTGELFF.

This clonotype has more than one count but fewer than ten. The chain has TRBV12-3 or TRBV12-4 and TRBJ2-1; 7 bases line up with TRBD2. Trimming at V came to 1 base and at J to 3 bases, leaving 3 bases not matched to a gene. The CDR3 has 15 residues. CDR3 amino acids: CASSLDSGGYNEQFF. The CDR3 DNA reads TGTGCCAGCAGTTTAGACTCGGGGGGCTACAATGAGCAGTTCTTC.

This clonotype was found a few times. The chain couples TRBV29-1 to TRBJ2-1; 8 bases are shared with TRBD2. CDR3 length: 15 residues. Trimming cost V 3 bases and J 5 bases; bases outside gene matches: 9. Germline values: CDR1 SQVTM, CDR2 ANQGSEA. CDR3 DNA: TGCAGCGTTGAGCTAGCGGGTTCTCCCCACAATGAGCAGTTCTTC. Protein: CSVELAGSPHNEQFF.

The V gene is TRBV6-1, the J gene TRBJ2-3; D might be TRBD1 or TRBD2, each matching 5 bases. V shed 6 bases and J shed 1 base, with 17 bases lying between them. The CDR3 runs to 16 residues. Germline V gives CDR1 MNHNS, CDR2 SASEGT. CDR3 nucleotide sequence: TGTGCCAGCAGAGAACCGGGGACGGAGGGCACAGATACGCAGTATTTT. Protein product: CASREPGTEGTDTQYF.

The CDR3: CASSLAGRVQETQYF. In nucleotides, the CDR3 is TGTGCCAGCAGCTTGGCAGGCAGGGTCCAAGAGACCCAGTACTTC. This chain links TRBV5-5 with TRBJ2-5, with a weak D call TRBD1 (5 bases). The CDR3 spans 15 residues. Germline V gene lookup returns CDR1 SGHKS and CDR2 YYEKEE (reference sequence). The germline V and J ends were trimmed by 0 bases and 1 base, with 10 bases remaining between them.

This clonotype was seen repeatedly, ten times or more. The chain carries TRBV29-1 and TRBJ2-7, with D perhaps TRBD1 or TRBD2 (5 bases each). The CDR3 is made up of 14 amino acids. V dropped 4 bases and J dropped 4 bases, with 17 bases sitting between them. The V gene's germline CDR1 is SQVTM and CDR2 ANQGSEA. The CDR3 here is CSVALRDGAYEQYF. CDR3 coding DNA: TGCAGCGTTGCCCTCCGGGACGGAGCTTACGAGCAGTACTTC.

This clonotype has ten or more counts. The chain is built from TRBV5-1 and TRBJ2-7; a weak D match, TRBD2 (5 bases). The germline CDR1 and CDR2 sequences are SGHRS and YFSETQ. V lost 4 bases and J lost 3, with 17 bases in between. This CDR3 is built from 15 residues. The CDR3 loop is CASSLTSGVNYEQYF. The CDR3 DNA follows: TGCGCCAGCAGCCTAACCTCCGGGGTGAACTACGAGCAGTACTTC.

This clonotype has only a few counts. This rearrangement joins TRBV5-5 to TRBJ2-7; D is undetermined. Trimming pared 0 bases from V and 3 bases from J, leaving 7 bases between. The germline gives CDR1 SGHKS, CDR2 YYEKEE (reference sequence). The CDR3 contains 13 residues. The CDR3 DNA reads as TGTGCCAGCAGCTTGGGCATCGACTACGAGCAGTACTTC. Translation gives CASSLGIDYEQYF.

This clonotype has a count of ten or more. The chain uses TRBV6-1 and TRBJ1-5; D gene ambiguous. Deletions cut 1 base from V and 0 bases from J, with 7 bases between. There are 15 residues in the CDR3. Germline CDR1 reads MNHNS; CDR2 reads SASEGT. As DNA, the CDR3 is TGTGCCAGCAGTGAAGTCAGGTCTAGCAATCAGCCCCAGCATTTT. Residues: CASSEVRSSNQPQHF.

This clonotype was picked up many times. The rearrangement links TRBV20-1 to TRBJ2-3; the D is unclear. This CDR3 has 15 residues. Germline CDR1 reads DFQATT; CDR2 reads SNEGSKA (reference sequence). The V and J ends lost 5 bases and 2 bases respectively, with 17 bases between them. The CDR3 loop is CSAPDGLVATDTQYF. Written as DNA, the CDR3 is TGCAGTGCTCCCGACGGATTAGTTGCCACAGATACGCAGTATTTT.

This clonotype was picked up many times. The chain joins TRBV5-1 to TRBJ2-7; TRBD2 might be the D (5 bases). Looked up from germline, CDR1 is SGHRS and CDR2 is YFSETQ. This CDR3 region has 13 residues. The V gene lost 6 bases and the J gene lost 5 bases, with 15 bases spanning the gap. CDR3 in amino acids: CASTRTPENEQYF. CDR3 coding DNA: TGCGCCAGCACCAGGACTCCGGAGAACGAGCAGTACTTC. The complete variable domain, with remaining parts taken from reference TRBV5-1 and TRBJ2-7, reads KAGVTQTPRYLIKTRGQQVTLSCSPISGHRSVSWYQQTPGQGLQFLFEYFSETQRNKGNFPGRFSGRQFSNSRSEMNVSTLELGDSALYLCASTRTPENEQYFGPGTRLTVT.

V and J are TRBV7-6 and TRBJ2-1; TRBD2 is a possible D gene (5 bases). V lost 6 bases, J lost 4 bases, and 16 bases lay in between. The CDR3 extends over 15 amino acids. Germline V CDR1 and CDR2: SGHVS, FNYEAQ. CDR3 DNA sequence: TGTGCCAGCAGTTTTAGCGCGAGAAAGTACAATGAGCAGTTCTTC. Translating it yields CASSFSARKYNEQFF.

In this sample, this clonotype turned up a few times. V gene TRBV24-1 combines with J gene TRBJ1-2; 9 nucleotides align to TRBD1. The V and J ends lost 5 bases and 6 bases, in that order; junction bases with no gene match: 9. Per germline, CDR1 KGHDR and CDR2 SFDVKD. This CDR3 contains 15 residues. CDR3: CATSGGTGPMDGYTF. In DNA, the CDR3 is TGTGCCACCAGTGGGGGGACAGGGCCTATGGATGGCTACACCTTC.

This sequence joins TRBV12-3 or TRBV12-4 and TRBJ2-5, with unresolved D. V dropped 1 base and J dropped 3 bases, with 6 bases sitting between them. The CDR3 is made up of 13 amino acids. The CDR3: CASSLGAKETQYF. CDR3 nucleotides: TGTGCCAGCAGTTTAGGCGCGAAAGAGACCCAGTACTTC.

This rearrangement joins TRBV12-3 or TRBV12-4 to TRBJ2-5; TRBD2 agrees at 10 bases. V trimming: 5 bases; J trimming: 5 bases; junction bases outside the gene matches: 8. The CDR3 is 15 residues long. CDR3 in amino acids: CASSPLAGVRETQYF. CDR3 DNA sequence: TGTGCCAGCAGTCCCCTAGCGGGAGTGCGGGAGACCCAGTACTTC.

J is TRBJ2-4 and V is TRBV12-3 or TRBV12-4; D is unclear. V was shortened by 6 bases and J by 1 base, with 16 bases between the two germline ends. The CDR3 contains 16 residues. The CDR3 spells CASSPTPIEAKNIQYF. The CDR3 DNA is TGTGCCAGCAGCCCGACACCCATTGAGGCCAAAAACATTCAGTACTTC.

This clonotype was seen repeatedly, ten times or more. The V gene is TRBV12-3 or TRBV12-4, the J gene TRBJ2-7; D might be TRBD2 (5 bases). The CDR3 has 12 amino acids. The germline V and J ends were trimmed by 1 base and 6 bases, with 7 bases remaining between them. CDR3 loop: CASSLGGSEQYV. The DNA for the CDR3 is TGTGCCAGCAGTTTAGGAGGGTCCGAGCAGTACGTC.

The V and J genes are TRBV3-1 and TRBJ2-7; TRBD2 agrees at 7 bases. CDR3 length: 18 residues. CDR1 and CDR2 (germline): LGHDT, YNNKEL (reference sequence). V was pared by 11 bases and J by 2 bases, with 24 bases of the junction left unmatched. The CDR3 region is CACTQEEAGDRETYEQYF. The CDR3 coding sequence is TGTGCCTGCACCCAAGAGGAGGCGGGGGACCGCGAAACCTACGAGCAGTACTTC.

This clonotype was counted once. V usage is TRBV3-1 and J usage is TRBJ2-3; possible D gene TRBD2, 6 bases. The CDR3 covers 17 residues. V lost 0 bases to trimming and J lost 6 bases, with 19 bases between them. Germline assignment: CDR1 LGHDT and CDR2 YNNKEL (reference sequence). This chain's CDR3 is CASSQDGVADRRDTQYF. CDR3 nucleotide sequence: TGTGCCAGCAGCCAAGATGGGGTAGCGGACCGTCGGGATACGCAGTATTTT.

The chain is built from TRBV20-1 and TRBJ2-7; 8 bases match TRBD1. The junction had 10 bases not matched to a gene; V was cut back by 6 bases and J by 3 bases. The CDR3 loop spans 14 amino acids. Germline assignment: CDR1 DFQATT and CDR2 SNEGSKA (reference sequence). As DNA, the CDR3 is TGCAGTGCCAACAGGGGGGACGTTTACTACGAGCAGTACGTC. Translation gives CSANRGDVYYEQYV.

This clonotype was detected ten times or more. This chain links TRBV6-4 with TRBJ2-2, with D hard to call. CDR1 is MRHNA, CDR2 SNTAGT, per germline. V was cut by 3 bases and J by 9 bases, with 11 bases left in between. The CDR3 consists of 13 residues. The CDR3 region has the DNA TGTGCCAGCAGTGAGACTTCCGCCCGGGAGCTGTTTTTT. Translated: CASSETSARELFF.